These 21 T cell receptor beta chains were all obtained from the same sample, sequenced in a study of shared clonotypes between healthy human individuals. Profiled with immunoSEQ multiplex PCR; TCRdb holds only in-frame clones, not every one. Found here are about 1 million clones, 78% of them singletons; the top ten hold more than 0.45%. The specimen was memory CD4+ T cells from PBMCs. Subset described: CD45RA-negative fraction. These TCRs come from a man aged 18 to 30 in good health. Some clones in this sample may be carry-over from other donors' samples.

The chain has TRBV28 and TRBJ1-5, with a weak D call TRBD1 (5 bases). Germline loops: CDR1 MDHEN, CDR2 SYDVKM. This CDR3 region has 16 residues. Trimming removed 6 bases at V and 3 bases at J, with 18 bases between. The CDR3: CASSDSGPKLNQPQHF. CDR3 sequence (DNA): TGTGCCAGCAGCGATTCAGGGCCTAAGCTCAATCAGCCCCAGCATTTT. Complete variable domain (other parts from reference TRBV28 and TRBJ1-5): DVKVTQSSRYLVKRTGEKVFLECVQDMDHENMFWYRQDPGLGLRLIYFSYDVKMKEKGDIPEGYSVSREKKERFSLILESASTNQTSMYLCASSDSGPKLNQPQHFGDGTRLSIL.

The chain has TRBV29-1 and TRBJ1-4; TRBD1 matches 8 bases. V shed 5 bases and J 8 bases; nucleotides not matched to a gene: 4. Germline V gene data show CDR1 as SQVTM and CDR2 as ANQGSEA. The CDR3 totals 12 residues. The CDR3 here is CSVLTGDEKLFF. The CDR3 DNA follows: TGCAGCGTTTTGACAGGGGACGAAAAACTGTTTTTT.

The chain couples TRBV10-3 to TRBJ2-3; 10 bases agree with TRBD2. Germline loops: CDR1 ENHRY, CDR2 SYGVKD. CDR3 length: 17 residues. With 6 bases clipped from V and 0 bases from J, the junction kept 9 bases outside the gene matches. As DNA, the CDR3 is TGTGCCATCAGCCGGACTAGCGGCCCCTCTAGCACAGATACGCAGTATTTT. It encodes CAISRTSGPSSTDTQYF.

The genes are TRBV9 and TRBJ1-5; 7 bases agree with TRBD1. Germline CDR1 is SGDLS and CDR2 is YYNGEE. J was trimmed by 3 bases and V by 3 bases; bases with no gene match: 6. The CDR3 totals 15 residues. In nucleotides, the CDR3 is TGTGCCAGCAGCGCGGGACAGCCAAACAATCAGCCCCAGCATTTT. Translated, it gives CASSAGQPNNQPQHF.

DNA for the CDR3: TGTGCCAGCAGTGACAATCCCCACTATGGCTACACCTTC. The encoded protein is CASSDNPHYGYTF. V and J are TRBV6-1 and TRBJ1-2; D is ambiguous. The CDR3 has 13 amino acids. V was trimmed by 3 bases and J by 3 bases, leaving 8 bases between them. CDR1 and CDR2 from the germline V gene are MNHNS and SASEGT.

This chain joins TRBV7-9 and TRBJ2-5, with D unresolved. Germline CDR1 and CDR2: SEHNR and FQNEAQ (reference sequence). This CDR3 region has 14 residues. Trimming removed 0 bases at V and 4 bases at J, with 9 bases between. CDR3 region: CASSLARAGETQYF. The CDR3 DNA is TGTGCCAGCAGCTTAGCTCGAGCCGGAGAGACCCAGTACTTC.

CDR3 sequence reads: CASSLLGQNYGYTF. Written as DNA, the CDR3 is TGTGCCAGCAGTTTACTCGGACAGAACTATGGCTACACCTTC. The rearrangement joins TRBV28 to TRBJ1-2; the D gene is possibly TRBD1 (6 bases). CDR1 MDHEN and CDR2 SYDVKM come from the germline V gene. Between the trimmed V and J ends, which lost 2 bases and 2 bases, there was a span of 9 bases. The CDR3 is 14 residues long.

This clone was seen only a few times. J is TRBJ2-1 and V is TRBV7-3, with D possibly being TRBD2 (6 bases). The CDR3 is made up of 16 amino acids. Germline V gene lookup returns CDR1 SGHTA and CDR2 FQGTGA. Trimming shortened V by 1 base and J by 3 bases, and 13 bases separated the two germline ends. CDR3 nucleotides: TGTGCCAGCAGCTTAAATTGGGACTCTAACTACAATGAGCAGTTCTTC. Translated, it gives CASSLNWDSNYNEQFF.

The chain has TRBV5-1 and TRBJ1-3; no clear D. The V end was cut by 0 bases, the J end by 4 bases, with 14 bases between. The CDR3 covers 16 residues. The germline V gene encodes CDR1 SGHRS and CDR2 YFSETQ. For the CDR3, the DNA is TGCGCCAGCAGCTTGGGTCAGCCCACGGGAGGAAACACCATATATTTT. This sequence encodes CASSLGQPTGGNTIYF.

V is TRBV28 and J is TRBJ2-5; maybe TRBD2 (6 bases). With the DNA end fitting TRBJ2-7 better, the J assignment may be wrong. The CDR3 consists of 15 residues. Germline CDR1 MDHEN, CDR2 SYDVKM. This CDR3 is CASSLRGTVSYEQYF. The CDR3, as DNA: TGTGCCAGCAGTTTACGTGGGACTGTCTCCTACGAGCAGTACTTC.

The chain carries TRBV4-2 and TRBJ1-2; D possibly corresponds to TRBD1 (6 bases). The V end was cut by 8 bases, the J end by 4 bases, with 17 bases between. The V gene's germline CDR1 is LGHNA and CDR2 YNFKEQ. The CDR3 consists of 14 residues. CDR3 amino acids: CASRPQGLAYGYTF. For the CDR3, the DNA is TGTGCCAGCCGGCCCCAGGGGCTCGCCTATGGCTACACCTTC.

The chain has TRBV6-5 and TRBJ2-7; possible D gene TRBD1, 6 bases. In germline, CDR1 is MNHEY, CDR2 SVGAGI. The CDR3 is 15 residues long. Trimming left V 4 bases short and J 0 bases short, with 13 bases between. The CDR3 coding sequence is TGTGCCAGCAGTTCCCTCAGGACAGTCTCCTACGAGCAGTACTTC. Protein: CASSSLRTVSYEQYF.

V gene TRBV28 combines with J gene TRBJ1-2; TRBD1 agrees at 10 bases. The trim removed 1 base at V and 3 bases at J, leaving 5 bases unmatched. The CDR3 covers 16 residues. Germline V gives CDR1 MDHEN, CDR2 SYDVKM. The CDR3 DNA reads TGTGCCAGCAGTTTATTTAAGGGACAGGGGCACTATGGCTACACCTTC. This translates into CASSLFKGQGHYGYTF.

This chain links TRBV5-6 with TRBJ1-2; D remains unclear. Germline lookup yields CDR1 SGHDT and CDR2 YYEEEE. V lost 0 bases, J lost 8 bases, and 8 bases lay in between. The CDR3 totals 12 residues. CDR3 sequence: CASSLARRGYTF. Here the CDR3 DNA reads TGTGCCAGCAGCTTGGCACGGAGGGGCTACACCTTC.

The chain links TRBV7-9 to TRBJ2-1, with TRBD2 matching 9 bases. Trimming took 1 base from V and 6 from J; bases not matched to a gene: 4. Germline V lookup: CDR1 SEHNR, CDR2 FQNEAQ (reference sequence). This CDR3 comprises 15 residues. This CDR3 reads CASSLGAGGPNEQFF. CDR3 nucleotides: TGTGCCAGCAGCTTAGGGGCGGGAGGGCCCAATGAGCAGTTCTTC.

The chain carries TRBV15 and TRBJ2-1, with 8 bases fitting TRBD1. The CDR3 is 16 residues long. J gave up 4 bases and V 2 bases, and 7 bases lay outside the gene matches. Germline loops: CDR1 LNHNV, CDR2 YYDKDF (reference sequence). CDR3 residues: CATSRNRDRTYNEQFF. DNA of the CDR3: TGTGCCACCAGCAGAAACCGGGACAGGACTTACAATGAGCAGTTCTTC.

This clone was recorded only once. V usage is TRBV5-1 and J usage is TRBJ2-5; D possibly corresponds to TRBD2 (6 bases). Germline CDR1 SGHRS, CDR2 YFSETQ. Trimming cost V 3 bases and J 5 bases, with 17 bases left between them. The CDR3 spans 15 residues. The CDR3 protein is CASSSVGGPGETQYF. The CDR3 region has the DNA TGCGCCAGCAGCTCCGTCGGAGGGCCAGGCGAGACCCAGTACTTC.

This sequence joins TRBV7-9 and TRBJ1-3; perhaps TRBD1 as D (5 bases). Germline V gene sequence: CDR1 SEHNR, CDR2 FQNEAQ (reference sequence). V was shortened by 5 bases and J by 4 bases, with 12 bases between the two germline ends. This CDR3 spans 14 amino acids. CDR3 loop: CASSGAGPGNTIYF. CDR3 DNA: TGTGCCAGCAGCGGCGCGGGGCCAGGAAACACCATATATTTT.

V is TRBV6-1 and J is TRBJ1-5; D uncertain. V was shortened by 4 bases and J by 3 bases, with 4 bases between the two germline ends. The CDR3 sequence is 12 residues long. Germline loops: CDR1 MNHNS, CDR2 SASEGT. The CDR3 loop is CASSVLNQPQHF. The CDR3 region has the DNA TGTGCCAGCAGTGTCCTCAATCAGCCCCAGCATTTT.

This sequence joins TRBV29-1 and TRBJ1-2, with D uncertain. CDR3 length: 13 amino acids. Germline V gene data show CDR1 as SQVTM and CDR2 as ANQGSEA. V was clipped by 0 bases and J by 6 bases, with 11 bases between them. CDR3 in amino acids: CSVEERWADGYTF. CDR3 nucleotides: TGCAGCGTTGAAGAAAGGTGGGCTGATGGCTACACCTTC.

This rearrangement joins TRBV19 to TRBJ2-5; TRBD1 matches at 10 bases. This CDR3 is 16 amino acids long. Germline V CDR1 and CDR2: LNHDA, SQIVND (reference sequence). J was trimmed by 3 bases and V by 5 bases; bases with no gene match: 9. The CDR3 DNA follows: TGTGCCAGTAGTTACCGACAGGGGGCTGGTGAAGAGACCCAGTACTTC. It specifies CASSYRQGAGEETQYF.